This T cell receptor beta chain was sequenced during a study of tumor and adjacent non-tumor tissue in lung cancer. The overall study: Histology: around 13 adenocarcinoma, a couple of squamous cell carcinoma, 1 small cell lung cancer. Samples averaged approximately 4.2 million productive TCRbeta reads each. Study-level points and caveats: Tumor repertoires had a smaller top 100 clone share than normal lung. Tumor TCR diversity, when higher, was linked to shorter survival.

There are a few counts of this clonotype. Its antigen remains unidentified. This is likely a read error, given that the CDR3 carries no conserved phenylalanine or tryptophan at its end. No cell sorting was done before RNA was extracted from the tissue. Distant lung tissue was collected more than 3 cm away from the tumor edge. Three rounds of nested PCR, following a modified ARM-PCR protocol, produced the TCRbeta library. Each CDR3 protein gets one entry after TCRdb re-called the multiplex PCR reads with MiXCR. This sample carries 60,000 to 85,000 distinct CDR3 sequences, more than 65% of them seen once, and the ten largest clones take under 40%. The receptor was derived from a man in his 70s with non-small cell lung cancer. The sample taken for sequencing was distant non-tumor lung tissue.

The CDR3 DNA reads TGCAGCGTTGTTATGGGGAACACTGATGCTTTCTCT. It translates to CSVVMGNTDAFS. This chain links TRBV29-1 with TRBJ1-1, with D uncertain. This CDR3 is built from 12 residues. The germline CDR1 and CDR2 sequences are SQVTM and ANQGSEA.